A selection of T cell receptor beta chains follows, all from one sample in a study of cytomegalovirus exposure and HLA in healthy donors. Using immunoSEQ multiplex PCR, the repertoire was profiled, and TCRdb retains in-frame clones only, with some absent. The sample table sets out 90,000 to 120,000 clones. The specimen was PBMCs. Source of these receptors: a middle-aged man in good health and CMV-seronegative. Both conserved end residues are part of each CDR3. Fields, in order: J gene, D gene, V gene, CDR3 protein, CDR3 DNA. A D gene is named only where the DNA matches it firmly.

>TRBJ2-7|.|TRBV7-9
CASSLAVQAYEQYF
TGTGCCAGCAGCTTAGCGGTACAGGCCTACGAGCAGTACTTC
>TRBJ2-5|TRBD1|TRBV7-2
CASSTEPPGTGKETQYF
TGTGCCAGCAGCACTGAACCTCCCGGGACAGGAAAAGAGACCCAGTACTTC
>TRBJ2-7|TRBD2|TRBV19
CASSADFQRGTYEQYF
TGTGCCAGTAGTGCTGACTTTCAGCGGGGGACCTACGAGCAGTACTTC
>TRBJ2-2|.|TRBV7-9
CASSLRENTGELFF
TGTGCCAGCAGCCTACGGGAGAACACCGGGGAGCTGTTTTTT
>TRBJ2-7|TRBD1|TRBV7-2
CASSFGTGSAYEQYF
TGTGCCAGCAGCTTTGGGACAGGTAGCGCCTACGAGCAGTACTTC
>TRBJ2-1|TRBD1|TRBV2
CASRMDRAIEQFF
TGTGCCAGCAGGATGGACAGGGCGATTGAGCAGTTCTTC
>TRBJ2-1|TRBD2|TRBV7-9
CASSVGLAGDEQFF
TGTGCCAGCAGCGTCGGACTAGCGGGAGATGAGCAGTTCTTC
>TRBJ2-3|.|TRBV19
CASHRSSTDTQYF
TGTGCCAGTCACAGGTCCTCAACAGATACGCAGTATTTT
>TRBJ2-7|.|TRBV27
CASSLASGVGPYEQYF
TGTGCCAGCAGTTTAGCCTCAGGGGTGGGACCCTACGAGCAGTACTTC
>TRBJ1-1|.|TRBV5-4
CASSLWAGSTEAFF
TGTGCCAGCAGCTTATGGGCGGGAAGCACTGAAGCTTTCTTT
>TRBJ2-1|TRBD2|TRBV6-6
CASTGLAGGYNEQFF
TGTGCCAGCACCGGCCTAGCGGGGGGGTACAATGAGCAGTTCTTC
>TRBJ2-7|.|TRBV27
CASSPNVHAGQRYEQYF
TGTGCCAGCAGTCCGAACGTTCATGCGGGACAGCGCTACGAGCAGTACTTC
>TRBJ2-7|TRBD1|TRBV11-3
CASSPGTGASEQYF
TGTGCCAGCAGCCCCGGGACAGGGGCATCCGAGCAGTACTTC
>TRBJ2-3|TRBD1|TRBV18
CASSPRQGQTDTQYF
TGTGCCAGCTCACCGAGACAGGGACAAACGGATACGCAGTATTTT
>TRBJ2-7|TRBD1|TRBV7-6
CASSADRGGPYEQYF
TGTGCCAGCAGCGCGGATCGAGGGGGCCCCTACGAGCAGTACTTC
>TRBJ1-6|TRBD1|TRBV5-1
CASRTGQTDSPLHF
TGCGCCAGCAGGACGGGACAGACGGATTCACCCCTCCACTTT
>TRBJ2-5|.|TRBV27
CASSLGTLGGQETQYF
TGTGCCAGCAGCTTGGGGACCCTGGGGGGACAAGAGACCCAGTACTTC
>TRBJ2-1|TRBD1|TRBV9
CASSVDGAAGQGSYNEQFF
TGTGCCAGCAGCGTAGATGGTGCGGCGGGACAGGGTTCCTACAATGAGCAGTTCTTC
>TRBJ1-1|.|TRBV4-3
CASSQGESGFEGDLAEAFF
TGCGCCAGCAGCCAAGGGGAGAGTGGGTTCGAGGGGGATTTGGCTGAAGCTTTCTTT
>TRBJ1-2|TRBD1|TRBV27
CASSRSTGVNSYGYTF
TGTGCCAGCAGTCGTTCGACAGGGGTAAACAGCTATGGCTACACCTTC
>TRBJ2-7|TRBD2|TRBV10-3
CAARGSGSKYEQYF
TGTGCCGCTCGGGGCAGCGGGAGTAAGTACGAGCAGTACTTC
>TRBJ2-1|TRBD2|TRBV11-3
CASSPTRTSGGPSSYNEQFF
TGTGCCAGCAGCCCCACCCGGACTAGCGGGGGACCGAGCTCCTACAATGAGCAGTTCTTC
>TRBJ2-1|.|TRBV5-1
CASSLGAVYNEQFF
TGCGCCAGCAGCTTGGGGGCAGTATACAATGAGCAGTTCTTC
>TRBJ2-5|TRBD2|TRBV10-3
CAISVPSGDPQYF
TGTGCCATCAGTGTTCCTAGCGGGGACCCCCAGTACTTC
>TRBJ2-7|.|TRBV7-6
CASSLGGRGKYFYEQYF
TGTGCCAGCAGCTTAGGGGGGCGGGGGAAGTATTTCTACGAGCAGTACTTC
>TRBJ1-1|.|TRBV5-6
CASSEIREGNTEAFF
TGTGCCAGCAGCGAAATACGTGAGGGGAACACTGAAGCTTTCTTT
>TRBJ2-7|TRBD1|TRBV5-8
CASSLQGAAEQYF
TGTGCCAGCAGCCTCCAGGGGGCAGCCGAGCAGTACTTC
>TRBJ1-2|TRBD1|TRBV5-1
CASSPRTGIYGYTF
TGCGCCAGCAGCCCGCGGACAGGGATCTATGGCTACACCTTC
>TRBJ1-1|.|TRBV5-1
CASSLALGGTEAFF
TGCGCCAGCAGCTTGGCTTTAGGGGGCACTGAAGCTTTCTTT
>TRBJ2-1|.|TRBV19
CASSTHSSYNEQFF
TGTGCCAGTAGCACCCATAGCTCCTACAATGAGCAGTTCTTC
>TRBJ1-1|.|TRBV4-3
CASSQERQGKAFF
TGCGCCAGCAGCCAAGAAAGGCAGGGCAAAGCTTTCTTT
>TRBJ2-2|.|TRBV11-2
CASSVSRAGELFF
TGTGCCAGCAGCGTAAGTCGCGCCGGGGAGCTGTTTTTT
>TRBJ1-1|TRBD1|TRBV7-9
CASSHQGANTEAFF
TGTGCCAGCAGCCACCAGGGGGCTAACACTGAAGCTTTCTTT
>TRBJ2-3|.|TRBV4-2
CASSQIRPGNTDTQYF
TGTGCCAGCAGCCAAATACGTCCAGGGAACACAGATACGCAGTATTTT
>TRBJ2-7|TRBD1|TRBV7-9
CASSLTGEQYF
TGTGCCAGCAGCTTGACAGGGGAGCAGTACTTC
>TRBJ1-1|.|TRBV29-1
CSVDQGTKAFF
TGCAGCGTTGACCAGGGTACGAAAGCTTTCTTT
>TRBJ2-7|TRBD2|TRBV5-4
CASSRSLGLAGDEQYF
TGTGCCAGCAGCCGGTCCCTTGGACTAGCGGGAGACGAGCAGTACTTC
>TRBJ2-2|.|TRBV4-3
CASSQAVVGELFF
TGCGCCAGCAGCCAAGCGGTCGTTGGGGAGCTGTTTTTT
>TRBJ1-2|TRBD1|TRBV15
CATSRGQGGYTF
TGTGCCACCAGCAGAGGACAGGGGGGCTACACCTTC
>TRBJ2-1|TRBD2|TRBV4-3
CASSQEGLAGYNEQFF
TGCGCCAGCAGCCAAGAAGGACTAGCGGGCTACAATGAGCAGTTCTTC
>TRBJ1-6|.|TRBV19
CASQTGGGRDNSPLHF
TGTGCCAGTCAAACGGGGGGGGGTCGAGATAATTCACCCCTCCACTTT
>TRBJ1-1|.|TRBV7-9
CASSLNARVATEAFF
TGTGCCAGCAGCTTAAACGCCAGGGTGGCCACTGAAGCTTTCTTT
>TRBJ2-1|TRBD1|TRBV6-5
CASSRPGQADNEQFF
TGTGCCAGCAGCCGGCCCGGACAGGCCGACAATGAGCAGTTCTTC
>TRBJ1-5|TRBD1|TRBV7-2
CASSPGTAIAQPQHF
TGTGCCAGCAGCCCCGGGACAGCTATAGCTCAGCCCCAGCATTTT
>TRBJ2-7|TRBD1|TRBV10-3
CAIATGKSSYEQYF
TGTGCCATTGCGACAGGGAAGAGCTCCTACGAGCAGTACTTC
>TRBJ2-2|TRBD1|TRBV4-3
CASSLGRTGLLTGELFF
TGCGCCAGCAGCCTGGGCCGGACAGGCCTTCTCACCGGGGAGCTGTTTTTT
>TRBJ2-7|TRBD2|TRBV6-6
CASRRLAGGYEQYF
TGTGCCAGCAGAAGGTTAGCGGGAGGTTACGAGCAGTACTTC
>TRBJ2-1|.|TRBV7-8
CASSLFRRDEQFF
TGTGCCAGCAGCTTATTCCGGAGGGATGAGCAGTTCTTC
>TRBJ1-5|.|TRBV4-1
CASSQDPGREYSNQPQHF
TGCGCCAGCAGCCAAGACCCCGGGAGGGAATATAGCAATCAGCCCCAGCATTTT
>TRBJ1-4|.|TRBV6-1
CASSDYLTSLKKLFF
TGTGCCAGCAGTGATTACTTAACCTCTCTAAAAAAACTGTTTTTT
>TRBJ1-5|.|TRBV6-6
CASSYGYLQPQHF
TGTGCCAGCAGTTACGGTTACCTACAGCCCCAGCATTTT
>TRBJ1-4|.|TRBV7-8
CASSTRDTPRGKLFF
TGTGCCAGCAGCACACGGGACACCCCGAGGGGAAAACTGTTTTTT